The 27 T cell receptor beta chains presented below share a single source sample, sequenced in a study of CD8 T cells in ankylosing spondylitis. TCRdb recomputed calls from the 5' RACE reads with MiXCR, one row per CDR3 protein. The sample lists approximately 520,000 distinct CDR3 sequences; approximately 5.3% were seen once. Points from the study as a whole: A motif of roughly 8 highly homologous TCR beta variants was seen as apparently characteristic of ankylosing spondylitis blood.

These receptors are not linked to any known antigen. Sequencing input: blood, either unsorted or a sorted T cell fraction (not recorded which). These TCRs come from a male donor with ankylosing spondylitis.

This clonotype showed up many times. This rearrangement joins TRBV11-2 to TRBJ2-3, with TRBD2 matching 12 bases. Losses at the gene ends were 4 bases for V and 10 bases for J; bases not matched to a gene: 12. CDR1 is SGHAT and CDR2 is FQNNGV in the germline V gene. The CDR3 runs 16 residues. CDR3 nucleotides: TGTGCCAGCAGCTATAATAGACTAGCGGGGGCCGAAGCGCAGTATTTT. This codes for CASSYNRLAGAEAQYF. Variable domain in full (rest from reference TRBV11-2 and TRBJ2-3): EAGVAQSPRYKIIEKRQSVAFWCNPISGHATLYWYQQILGQGPKLLIQFQNNGVVDDSQLPKDRFSAERLKGVDSTLKIQPAKLEDSAVYLCASSYNRLAGAEAQYFGPGTRLTVL.

This clonotype has ten or more counts. The chain carries TRBV29-1 and TRBJ2-1, with unresolved D. Trimming pared 0 bases from V and 5 bases from J, leaving 8 bases between. The CDR3 has 13 amino acids. Germline values: CDR1 SQVTM, CDR2 ANQGSEA. The CDR3 reads CSVEEDRDNEQFF. The CDR3 nucleotides are TGCAGCGTTGAAGAGGATAGGGACAATGAGCAGTTCTTC.

This clonotype was detected only a few times. This chain links TRBV21-1 with TRBJ2-1; the table assigns TRBD2, which was not confirmed against the DNA. TRBV21-1 is a documented pseudogene. CDR3 size: 17 residues. CDR3 protein: CASSARLAPYFYNEQFF. The CDR3, as DNA: TGTGCCAGCAGCGCCCGACTAGCGCCCTACTTTTACAATGAGCAGTTCTTC.

This clonotype was found many times. V usage is TRBV5-1 and J usage is TRBJ1-6; D remains ambiguous. Trimming took off 0 bases at V and 10 bases at J, with 14 bases between the two ends. The CDR3 runs 15 residues. The germline V gene encodes CDR1 SGHRS and CDR2 YFSETQ. This CDR3 is CASSLVGRVYSPLHF. The DNA of the CDR3 is TGCGCCAGCAGCTTGGTAGGCCGCGTGTACTCACCCCTCCACTTT.

This clonotype was observed at least ten times. The chain has TRBV5-6 and TRBJ2-1; TRBD2 might be the D (5 bases). CDR1 is SGHDT and CDR2 is YYEEEE in the germline V gene. The CDR3 length is 13 residues. V was trimmed by 4 bases and J by 4 bases, leaving 9 bases between them. This CDR3 reads CASSEEGYNEQFF. The CDR3 region has the DNA TGTGCCAGCAGCGAAGAGGGTTACAATGAGCAGTTCTTC.

There are many counts of this clonotype. The chain couples TRBV11-3 to TRBJ2-1; no clear D. Trimming pared 5 bases from V and 9 bases from J, leaving 17 bases between. This CDR3 is 14 amino acids long. Per germline, CDR1 SGHNT and CDR2 YENEEA. CDR3 sequence (DNA): TGTGCCAGCAGCCCGGGCCCTAGAGATCCTGAGCAGTTCTTC. The encoded protein is CASSPGPRDPEQFF. The full variable domain, in which reference TRBV11-3 and TRBJ2-1 provide the parts outside the CDR3, is EAGVVQSPRYKIIEKKQPVAFWCNPISGHNTLYWYLQNLGQGPELLIRYENEEAVDDSQLPKDRFSAERLKGVDSTLKIQPAELGDSAVYLCASSPGPRDPEQFFGPGTRLTVL.

This clonotype was detected many times. This chain joins TRBV2 and TRBJ2-1, with a possible D match to TRBD2 (6 bases). The V end was cut by 6 bases, the J end by 7 bases, with 13 bases between. Germline V gives CDR1 SNHLY, CDR2 FYNNEI. This CDR3 is built from 13 residues. The CDR3 sequence is CASSGDWGNEQFF. In DNA, the CDR3 is TGTGCCAGCAGCGGGGACTGGGGGAATGAGCAGTTCTTC.

This clonotype was seen at least ten times. An end of the junction does not agree with germline; a read error may underlie this. V gene TRBV7-2 combines with J gene TRBJ2-1, with 9 bases matching TRBD2. Germline V CDR1 and CDR2: SGHTA, FQGNSA. The CDR3 extends over 15 amino acids. The CDR3 protein is CASSIAGDSYNEQFF. The CDR3, as DNA: TGTGCCAGCAGCATAGCGGGAGACTCCTACAATGAGCAGTTCTTC.

The V call is TRBV5-6, the J call TRBJ2-1; 12 bases agree with TRBD2. Germline V gene lookup returns CDR1 SGHDT and CDR2 YYEEEE. J gave up 14 bases and V 2 bases, and 8 bases lay outside the gene matches. The CDR3 extends over 14 amino acids. CDR3 nucleotides: TGTGCCAGCAGCTTTCCGGGACTAGCGGGTGGGAAGTTCTTC. Translated, it gives CASSFPGLAGGKFF.

The table lists this clonotype with a few counts. The V call is TRBV7-2, the J call TRBJ2-5; the match to TRBD2 covers 7 bases. This CDR3 is 16 amino acids long. V shed 5 bases and J 5 bases; nucleotides not matched to a gene: 14. Germline V gene data show CDR1 as SGHTA and CDR2 as FQGNSA. The CDR3 nucleotides are TGTGCCAGCAGCCCTCCGGGACTACCCCGGGGGGAGACCCAGTACTTC. Encoded protein: CASSPPGLPRGETQYF.

This clonotype showed up many times. This chain links TRBV20-1 with TRBJ2-7; D is possibly TRBD1 or TRBD2 (5 bases each). The CDR3 has 13 amino acids. Germline V CDR1 and CDR2: DFQATT, SNEGSKA (reference sequence). Trimming took 5 bases from V and 1 from J, leaving 12 bases between them. The CDR3, as DNA: TGCAGTGCTCTCGGGGACGGTTCCTACGAGCAGTACTTC. It translates to CSALGDGSYEQYF.

This clonotype has ten or more counts. The V call is TRBV7-9, the J call TRBJ1-1, with no clear D. From germline, CDR1 is SEHNR and CDR2 FQNEAQ (reference sequence). The CDR3 has 11 amino acids. The ends were cut back, 7 bases at V and 6 bases at J, with 9 bases in the middle. The CDR3 loop reads CASKGFAEAFF. For the CDR3, the DNA is TGTGCCAGCAAGGGATTCGCTGAAGCTTTCTTT.

The J gene is TRBJ2-2, the V gene TRBV7-6; 7 nucleotides agree with TRBD2. Per the germline V gene, CDR1 is SGHVS and CDR2 is FNYEAQ. The CDR3 extends over 14 amino acids. The J segment lost 7 bases and the V segment lost 3 bases, leaving 5 bases of the junction unmatched. The chain's CDR3 is CASSFYERGGELFF. The CDR3 nucleotides are TGTGCCAGCAGCTTCTACGAGCGGGGCGGGGAGCTGTTTTTT.

This clonotype was seen at least ten times. The chain has TRBV28 and TRBJ1-2; D remains unclear. CDR3 size: 16 residues. The V end was cut by 4 bases, the J end by 6 bases, with 21 bases between. The germline gives CDR1 MDHEN, CDR2 SYDVKM. DNA for the CDR3: TGTGCCAGCAGTTCTCCCCCCCTGCAACCGAGGGATGGCTACACCTTC. This translates into CASSSPPLQPRDGYTF.

The table lists this clonotype with many counts. This chain connects TRBV20-1 to TRBJ1-6; tentative D call: TRBD1 (5 bases). Trimming shortened V by 0 bases and J by 10 bases, and 16 bases separated the two germline ends. Germline V lookup: CDR1 DFQATT, CDR2 SNEGSKA (reference sequence). The CDR3 has 15 amino acids. The CDR3: CSARDLRGDDSPLHF. The CDR3 coding sequence is TGCAGTGCTAGAGACCTGAGGGGCGACGACTCACCCCTCCACTTT.

This clonotype has ten or more counts. One end of the junction is discordant with germline, which a read error may explain. V and J are TRBV7-7 and TRBJ2-2; D is possibly TRBD2 (6 bases). Germline V gene sequence: CDR1 SSHAT, CDR2 FNYEAQ (reference sequence). CDR3 size: 15 residues. CDR3 amino acids: CASSLGGVGTGELFF. The CDR3 coding sequence is TGTGCTAGCAGCTTAGGCGGGGTCGGCACCGGGGAGCTGTTTTTT.

This clonotype was counted at least ten times. The rearrangement joins TRBV7-2 to TRBJ2-3; maybe TRBD2 (5 bases). The CDR3 has 14 amino acids. Trimming shortened V by 5 bases and J by 1 base, and 10 bases separated the two germline ends. The germline gives CDR1 SGHTA, CDR2 FQGNSA. CDR3 DNA sequence: TGTGCCAGCAGCCTCATGAGGGGCACAGATACGCAGTATTTT. Translation: CASSLMRGTDTQYF.

At least ten counts were recorded for this clonotype. The V and J genes are TRBV4-3 and TRBJ2-7; D is unclear. The CDR3 is 13 amino acids. The V end lost 0 bases, the J end lost 6 bases, and 9 bases lay between the germline ends. Germline V gene sequence: CDR1 LGHNA, CDR2 YSLEER. The CDR3 bases are TGCGCCAGCAGCCAAGATACGCGCCGCGAGCAGTACTTC. Encoded protein: CASSQDTRREQYF.

This clonotype was counted at least ten times. V and J are TRBV4-3 and TRBJ2-7, with TRBD2 identical over 7 bases. The junction had 9 bases not matched to a gene; V was cut back by 0 bases and J by 4 bases. Germline V gene lookup returns CDR1 LGHNA and CDR2 YSLEER. The CDR3 consists of 16 residues. CDR3 protein: CASSQDLRGKPYEQYF. CDR3 bases: TGCGCCAGCAGCCAAGATCTGCGGGGGAAGCCTTACGAGCAGTACTTC.

This sequence joins TRBV20-1 and TRBJ2-2, with a tentative D call TRBD2 (6 bases). V was shortened by 5 bases and J by 7 bases, with 23 bases between the two germline ends. Germline V gene sequence: CDR1 DFQATT, CDR2 SNEGSKA (reference sequence). CDR3 size: 16 residues. CDR3 region: CSAGGPLPSAGGELFF. DNA for the CDR3: TGCAGTGCTGGTGGTCCCCTCCCTAGCGCGGGCGGGGAGCTGTTTTTT.

In this sample, this clonotype turned up many times. The chain uses TRBV5-1 and TRBJ2-1, with 7 nucleotides matching TRBD1. This CDR3 contains 14 residues. Losses at the gene ends were 5 bases for V and 0 bases for J; bases not matched to a gene: 2. Germline-derived CDR1 and CDR2 are SGHRS and YFSETQ. The CDR3: CASRGGLSYNEQFF. The CDR3 bases are TGCGCCAGCAGAGGGGGCCTCTCCTACAATGAGCAGTTCTTC.

This clonotype was seen repeatedly, ten times or more. This chain connects TRBV9 to TRBJ2-3; 10 positions match TRBD2. V lost 3 bases and J lost 5; bases outside the gene matches: 12. CDR3 length: 17 amino acids. CDR1 SGDLS and CDR2 YYNGEE come from the germline V gene. CDR3 nucleotides: TGTGCCAGCAGCGGGCGTCGGAGCGGGGGGGCCATAGATACGCAGTATTTT. It yields the protein CASSGRRSGGAIDTQYF.

This clonotype has at least ten counts. The junction does not match germline at one end; this may be a read error. The chain couples TRBV3-1 to TRBJ2-5; TRBD1 is a possible D gene (6 bases). Germline lookup yields CDR1 LGHDT and CDR2 YNNKEL (reference sequence). This CDR3 comprises 12 residues. The CDR3 nucleotides are TGTGCCAGCAGCCCCACTGACGTGGGGGCGTCATTC. Protein sequence: CASSPTDVGASF.

This clonotype occurred many times. The chain links TRBV11-1 to TRBJ2-7, with 8 positions matching TRBD1. Trimming at V came to 4 bases and at J to 0 bases, leaving 5 bases not matched to a gene. This CDR3 comprises 15 residues. CDR1 is SGHAT, CDR2 FQDESV, per germline (reference sequence). The CDR3 DNA is TGTGCCAGCAGCTCTGGACAGGGACCCTCCTACGAGCAGTACTTC. It codes for CASSSGQGPSYEQYF. The full variable domain, its missing parts supplied by reference TRBV11-1 and TRBJ2-7, is EAEVAQSPRYKITEKSQAVAFWCDPISGHATLYWYRQILGQGPELLVQFQDESVVDDSQLPKDRFSAERLKGVDSTLKIQPAELGDSAMYLCASSSGQGPSYEQYFGPGTRLTVT.

There are a few counts of this clonotype. The chain combines TRBV7-2 with TRBJ2-3, with 9 nucleotides matching TRBD2. This CDR3 region has 16 residues. CDR1 is SGHTA, CDR2 FQGNSA, per germline. Trimming at V came to 3 bases and at J to 1 base, leaving 5 bases not matched to a gene. DNA of the CDR3: TGTGCCAGCAGCTTTTTTTTAGCGGGAGGCACAGATACGCAGTATTTT. Translated, it gives CASSFFLAGGTDTQYF.

This clonotype has ten or more counts. The chain combines TRBV6-1 with TRBJ1-6; D unclear. Germline CDR1 MNHNS, CDR2 SASEGT. The CDR3 consists of 13 residues. The V gene lost 8 bases and the J gene lost 6 bases, with 11 bases spanning the gap. As DNA, the CDR3 is TGTGCCAGCTTTGACACAGCTAATTCACCCCTCCACTTT. It yields the protein CASFDTANSPLHF.

This clonotype was observed many times. The junction does not match germline at one end; this may be a read error. The chain carries TRBV10-3 and TRBJ1-5; 12 bases are a match to TRBD1. CDR1 is ENHRY, CDR2 SYGVKD, per germline. The CDR3 loop spans 15 amino acids. The CDR3 coding sequence is TGTGCCATCAGTTCCGGGACAGGGGGCAACCAGCCCCAGCATTTT. The encoded protein is CAISSGTGGNQPQHF.